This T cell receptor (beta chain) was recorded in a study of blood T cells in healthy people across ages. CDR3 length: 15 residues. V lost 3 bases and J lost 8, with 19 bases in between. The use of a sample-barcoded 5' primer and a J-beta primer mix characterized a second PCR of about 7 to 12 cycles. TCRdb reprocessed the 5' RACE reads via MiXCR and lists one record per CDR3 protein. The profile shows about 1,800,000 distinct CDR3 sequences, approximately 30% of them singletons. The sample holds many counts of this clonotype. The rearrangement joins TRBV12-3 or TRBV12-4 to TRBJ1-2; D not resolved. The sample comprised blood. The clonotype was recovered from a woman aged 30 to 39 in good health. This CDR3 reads CASSFSIEDSKGYTF. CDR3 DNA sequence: TGTGCCAGCAGTTTTTCTATAGAGGACTCGAAAGGCTACACCTTC.